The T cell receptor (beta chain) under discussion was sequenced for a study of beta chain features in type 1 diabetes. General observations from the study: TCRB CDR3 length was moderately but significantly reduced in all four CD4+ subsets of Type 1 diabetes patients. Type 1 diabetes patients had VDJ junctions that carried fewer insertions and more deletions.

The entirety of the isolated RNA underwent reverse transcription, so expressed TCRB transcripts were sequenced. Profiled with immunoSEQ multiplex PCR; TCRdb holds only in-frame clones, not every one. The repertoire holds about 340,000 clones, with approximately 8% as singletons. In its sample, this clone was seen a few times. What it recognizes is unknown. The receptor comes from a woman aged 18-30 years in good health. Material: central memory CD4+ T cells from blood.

The CDR3 is CASSYSARRAFF. The CDR3 DNA sequence: TGTGCCAGCAGTTACTCGGCGCGGCGGGCTTTCTTT. The chain uses TRBV6-6 and TRBJ1-1; D uncertain. The ends were cut back, 0 bases at V and 11 bases at J, with 10 bases in the middle. The CDR3 loop spans 12 amino acids. Germline V gene sequence: CDR1 MNHNY, CDR2 SVGAGI (reference sequence).